This T cell receptor beta chain is drawn from a study of OX40 agonist ivuxolimab in advanced cancers. About the research overall: Patients received ivuxolimab, an intravenous treatment, every 2 weeks at 0.01 to 10 mg/kg.

The CDR3 runs 16 residues. V lost 3 bases and J lost 0, with 15 bases in between. In germline, CDR1 is MNHEY, CDR2 SMNVEV (reference sequence). Study-level points and caveats: At doses 0.1 to 3.0 mg/kg, CD4+ and CD8+ clones expanded.

Patients who had autoimmune disease history or got systemic immunosuppression were left out. Remarks on this clone: The antigen is undetermined.

Method: immunoSEQ multiplex PCR; TCRdb's copy keeps in-frame clones and lacks some. The sample lists 65,000 to 100,000 clones, about 91% occurring once. The material sequenced was CD4+ or CD8+ T cells sorted from blood, taken in a trial of the OX40 agonist ivuxolimab. The gene calls are TRBV27 and TRBJ2-7; D might be TRBD2 (6 bases). The clonotype originates from an adult with an advanced solid tumor such as melanoma, head and neck, liver or kidney cancer. The CDR3 nucleotides read TGTGCCAGCAGTTTCGAGCTCGTGGACTACTCCTACGAGCAGTACTTC. Translating gives CASSFELVDYSYEQYF.